One sample yielded the 13 T cell receptor beta chains listed below, sequenced in a study of T cell responses to AZD1222 COVID-19 vaccine. Measured with immunoSEQ multiplex PCR; TCRdb has only the in-frame clones, and not every one. In the table there are roughly 100,000 clones, 89% of which are singletons. The input for sequencing was peripheral blood, taken 28 days after the second AZD1222 dose. These receptors all stem from an adult who received the AZD1222 COVID-19 vaccine.

The CDR3 nucleotides are TGCGCCAGCAGCCAAGATCGTCGGCGAACGTCCTACGAGCAGTACTTC. It specifies CASSQDRRRTSYEQYF. The chain recombines TRBV4-3 with TRBJ2-7; no clear D gene. Per the germline V gene, CDR1 is LGHNA and CDR2 is YSLEER. Trimming removed 0 bases from V and 1 base from J, with 13 bases in between. The CDR3 is made up of 16 amino acids.

This chain joins TRBV3-1 (or the pseudogene TRBV3-2) and TRBJ2-2; the D call may be TRBD1 or TRBD2 (5 bases each). Trimming removed 0 bases from V and 5 bases from J, with 7 bases in between. The CDR3 consists of 14 residues. Germline loops: CDR1 LGHDT, CDR2 YNNKEL (reference sequence). CDR3 DNA sequence: TGTGCCAGCAGCCAAGAGTGGGGGACCGGGGAGCTGTTTTTT. Translating it yields CASSQEWGTGELFF.

This clone showed up just a few times. The chain's CDR3 is CASRVSGQTGELFF. CDR3 coding DNA: TGTGCCAGCAGGGTTTCCGGTCAAACCGGGGAGCTGTTTTTT. The chain has TRBV2 and TRBJ2-2; D uncertain. V was clipped by 6 bases and J by 5 bases, with 13 bases between them. The CDR3 sequence is 14 residues long. Germline CDR1 and CDR2: SNHLY and FYNNEI.

V is TRBV6-5 and J is TRBJ1-4, with D possibly being TRBD1 (6 bases). The CDR3 is 15 amino acids. The V gene lost 5 bases and the J gene lost 6 bases, with 16 bases spanning the gap. CDR1 is MNHEY and CDR2 is SVGAGI in the germline V gene. The CDR3: CASSPRGGIHEKLFF. The CDR3 region has the DNA TGTGCCAGCAGTCCGAGGGGGGGAATTCATGAAAAACTGTTTTTT.

The J gene is TRBJ2-3, the V gene TRBV11-2, with D perhaps matching TRBD2 (5 bases). CDR1 SGHAT and CDR2 FQNNGV come from the germline V gene. This CDR3 is 16 amino acids long. The ends were cut back, 1 base at V and 2 bases at J, with 13 bases in the middle. For the CDR3, the DNA is TGTGCCAGCAGCTTAGGTGTCCTAGCTAACACAGATACGCAGTATTTT. Its translation is CASSLGVLANTDTQYF.

The V and J genes are TRBV6-1 and TRBJ1-5; D possibly corresponds to TRBD1 (6 bases). V gave up 1 base and J gave up 1 base, with 17 bases separating them. The CDR3 contains 18 residues. Per germline, CDR1 MNHNS and CDR2 SASEGT. The CDR3 DNA follows: TGTGCCAGCAGTGAAGGAGGGTCAGGGGCGGGGAGCAATCAGCCCCAGCATTTT. It codes for CASSEGGSGAGSNQPQHF.

This chain uses TRBV6-6 with TRBJ1-4; D remains ambiguous. With 1 base removed from V and 7 bases from J, the gap between germline ends came to 10 bases. The CDR3 consists of 14 residues. Germline CDR1 reads MNHNY; CDR2 reads SVGAGI (reference sequence). The CDR3 bases are TGTGCCAGCAGTTACTTGCAGAGGAGTGAAAAACTGTTTTTT. It codes for CASSYLQRSEKLFF.

The chain joins TRBV29-1 to TRBJ2-7; D is perhaps TRBD1 (5 bases). The CDR3 spans 13 residues. Germline V gene data show CDR1 as SQVTM and CDR2 as ANQGSEA. Trimming stripped 3 bases from V and 3 bases from J, with 12 bases between. In DNA form, the CDR3 reads TGCAGCGTTGACCAGGGCCGAAACTACGAGCAGTACTTC. Encoded protein: CSVDQGRNYEQYF.

CDR3 bases: TGTGCCAGCAGCTTGTCGGACAGGGGGGTTACTGGAAACACCATATATTTT. This gives the protein CASSLSDRGVTGNTIYF. V usage is TRBV5-6 and J usage is TRBJ1-3; 10 bases line up with TRBD1. The CDR3 has 17 amino acids. V dropped 1 base and J dropped 2; count of bases not matched to a gene: 6. The germline V gene encodes CDR1 SGHDT and CDR2 YYEEEE.

The CDR3 spells CASLPGVVSYEQYF. In DNA form, the CDR3 reads TGTGCCAGCCTCCCAGGCGTAGTATCCTACGAGCAGTACTTC. V usage is TRBV2 and J usage is TRBJ2-7; D gene unclear. Per germline, CDR1 SNHLY and CDR2 FYNNEI. The CDR3 is made up of 14 amino acids. With 8 bases removed from V and 1 base from J, the gap between germline ends came to 15 bases.

J is TRBJ2-1 and V is TRBV7-2; D might be TRBD2 (6 bases). Germline assignment: CDR1 SGHTA and CDR2 FQGNSA. Between the trimmed V and J ends, which lost 0 bases and 6 bases, there was a span of 12 bases. CDR3 length equals 15 residues. CDR3 sequence reads: CASSLAGLLSNEQFF. The CDR3 DNA follows: TGTGCCAGCAGCTTAGCGGGACTTCTTAGCAATGAGCAGTTCTTC.

This clone was detected only a few times. The chain is built from TRBV4-1 and TRBJ1-1, with no clear D. The CDR3 totals 12 residues. Trimming took 0 bases from V and 5 from J, leaving 4 bases between them. Germline V gene lookup returns CDR1 MGHRA and CDR2 YSYEKL. The CDR3 loop reads CASSQEDTEAFF. For the CDR3, the DNA is TGCGCCAGCAGCCAAGAAGATACTGAAGCTTTCTTT.

The chain has TRBV12-3 or TRBV12-4 and TRBJ1-1; no clear D gene. The CDR3 sequence is 13 residues long. In nucleotides, the CDR3 is TGTGTCGGGCTCAGGAGTTCTAACACTGAAGCTTTCTTT. It is translated as CVGLRSSNTEAFF.